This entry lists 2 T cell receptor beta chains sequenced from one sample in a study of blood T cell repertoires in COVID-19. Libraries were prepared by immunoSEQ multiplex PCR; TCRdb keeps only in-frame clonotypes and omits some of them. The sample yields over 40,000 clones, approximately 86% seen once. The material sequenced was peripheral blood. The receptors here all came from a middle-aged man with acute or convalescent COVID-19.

This chain's CDR3 is CASSEAGTTGEETQYF. The CDR3 bases are TGTGCCAGCAGTGAAGCGGGGACGACAGGCGAAGAGACCCAGTACTTC. The V call is TRBV2, the J call TRBJ2-5, with D possibly TRBD1 on 6 matching bases. Trimming removed 0 bases at V and 3 bases at J, with 14 bases between. CDR1 and CDR2 (germline): SNHLY, FYNNEI. The CDR3 length is 16 residues.

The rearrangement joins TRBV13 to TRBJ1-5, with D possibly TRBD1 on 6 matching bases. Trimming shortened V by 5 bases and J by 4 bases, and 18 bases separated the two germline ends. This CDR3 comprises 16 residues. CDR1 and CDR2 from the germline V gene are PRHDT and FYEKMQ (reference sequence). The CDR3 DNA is TGTGCCAGCAGCGCCCGGGACACGGGGAGTAATCAGCCCCAGCATTTT. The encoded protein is CASSARDTGSNQPQHF.